These 30 T cell receptor beta chains were all obtained from the same sample, sequenced in a study of cytomegalovirus exposure and HLA in healthy donors. The PCR used 60 Vbeta and 13 Jbeta primers. Repertoires were generated with immunoSEQ multiplex PCR, while TCRdb's copy carries only in-frame clones and drops some. The sample includes about 80,000 clones, around 62% of them seen just once. Input material: PBMCs. The receptors derive from a male donor in good health and CMV-seropositive.

This clone was seen more than once but under ten times. This rearrangement joins TRBV19 to TRBJ1-2; 9 positions match TRBD1. The J segment lost 1 base and the V segment lost 2 bases, leaving 11 bases of the junction unmatched. From germline, CDR1 is LNHDA and CDR2 SQIVND (reference sequence). The CDR3 contains 18 residues. The CDR3 here is CASSIIRDRELINYGYTF. The DNA of the CDR3 is TGTGCCAGTAGTATAATCCGGGACAGGGAGCTTATTAACTATGGCTACACCTTC.

The rearrangement joins TRBV28 to TRBJ1-1, with D possibly TRBD1 on 5 matching bases. The CDR3 length is 15 residues. Germline values: CDR1 MDHEN, CDR2 SYDVKM. V was pared by 5 bases and J by 0 bases, with 13 bases between. The CDR3 protein is CASSLARAVNTEAFF. CDR3 in DNA: TGTGCCAGCAGTCTGGCCAGGGCTGTGAACACTGAAGCTTTCTTT.

This chain connects TRBV14 to TRBJ2-1; D unresolved. Deletions cut 0 bases from V and 7 bases from J, with 10 bases between. Germline lookup yields CDR1 SGHDN and CDR2 FVKESK. The CDR3 loop spans 14 amino acids. The CDR3 is CASSQDPSSNEQFF. The CDR3 DNA is TGTGCCAGCAGCCAAGATCCGAGTTCGAATGAGCAGTTCTTC.

The chain uses TRBV5-6 and TRBJ2-3; 9 bases are shared with TRBD1. Per the germline V gene, CDR1 is SGHDT and CDR2 is YYEEEE. The junction had 6 bases not matched to a gene; V was cut back by 0 bases and J by 4 bases. This CDR3 has 16 amino acids. The CDR3, as DNA: TGTGCCAGCAGCTTGGCTCGGGGACAGGGCTCAGATACGCAGTATTTT. Its translation is CASSLARGQGSDTQYF.

The chain joins TRBV27 to TRBJ2-5, with 7 bases aligning to TRBD2. Trimming took 5 bases from V and 2 from J; bases not matched to a gene: 11. CDR1 is MNHEY, CDR2 SMNVEV, per germline (reference sequence). The CDR3 length is 16 residues. This CDR3 reads CASSMRGKRPQETQYF. The DNA for the CDR3 is TGTGCCAGCAGTATGCGGGGGAAGCGGCCACAAGAGACCCAGTACTTC.

The genes are TRBV30 and TRBJ2-5; 8 nucleotides agree with TRBD2. CDR3 length: 11 residues. The junction had 0 bases not matched to a gene; V was cut back by 7 bases and J by 2 bases. CDR1 and CDR2 (germline): GTSNPN, SVGIG (reference sequence). CDR3 loop: CALAGQETQYF. The CDR3 DNA reads TGTGCCTTAGCGGGGCAAGAGACCCAGTACTTC.

The chain recombines TRBV19 with TRBJ2-3; 7 nucleotides line up with TRBD1. Trimming at V came to 6 bases and at J to 2 bases, leaving 5 bases not matched to a gene. The germline gives CDR1 LNHDA, CDR2 SQIVND (reference sequence). The CDR3 has 14 amino acids. DNA for the CDR3: TGTGCCAGTAGACAGGGGTTTGACACAGATACGCAGTATTTT. It codes for CASRQGFDTDTQYF.

This clone was seen a few times. The chain joins TRBV7-9 to TRBJ2-1; 11 nucleotides agree with TRBD2. The germline V gene encodes CDR1 SEHNR and CDR2 FQNEAQ (reference sequence). This CDR3 is 15 amino acids long. The junction had 3 bases not matched to a gene; V was cut back by 2 bases and J by 6 bases. CDR3 in amino acids: CASSLLAGGGNEQFF. CDR3 nucleotides: TGTGCCAGCAGCTTACTAGCGGGGGGAGGCAATGAGCAGTTCTTC.

Concerning this clone itself: Relative to the germline gene, one junction end is altered; a read error may explain this. The V call is TRBV6-5, the J call TRBJ1-4, with 7 bases matching TRBD1. Germline lookup yields CDR1 MNHEY and CDR2 SVGAGI. This CDR3 is built from 15 residues. The chain's CDR3 is CPSSYVGTVNEKLFF. As DNA, the CDR3 is TGTCCCAGCAGTTACGTTGGGACAGTTAATGAAAAACTGTTTTTT.

The sample holds a few counts of this clone. The chain is built from TRBV11-2 and TRBJ1-5, with a possible D match to TRBD1 (6 bases). CDR1 is SGHAT and CDR2 is FQNNGV in the germline V gene. The CDR3 covers 16 residues. Trimming pared 4 bases from V and 4 bases from J, leaving 17 bases between. DNA for the CDR3: TGTGCCAGCAGCTGGGGATCCAGGGGCGATAATCAGCCCCAGCATTTT. Translated, it gives CASSWGSRGDNQPQHF.

The V gene is TRBV7-2, the J gene TRBJ1-2, with D possibly matching TRBD1 (6 bases). CDR3 size: 14 residues. Trimming left V 4 bases short and J 4 bases short, with 13 bases between. The germline V gene encodes CDR1 SGHTA and CDR2 FQGNSA. CDR3 protein: CASSSGGQSYGYTF. The CDR3 coding sequence is TGTGCCAGCAGCTCCGGGGGGCAGTCCTATGGCTACACCTTC.

The rearrangement joins TRBV7-3 to TRBJ2-5; D might be TRBD2 (6 bases). The end of the DNA is better explained by TRBJ2-7, so the J call may be wrong. CDR1 and CDR2 from the germline V gene are SGHTA and FQGTGA. The CDR3 contains 14 residues. The CDR3 region is CASSPAGTSYEQYF. For the CDR3, the DNA is TGTGCCAGCAGCCCCGCGGGGACCTCCTACGAGCAGTACTTC.

This sequence joins TRBV28 and TRBJ2-1; D not resolved. The V end lost 3 bases, the J end lost 8 bases, and 11 bases lay between the germline ends. The CDR3 has 13 residues. The V gene's germline CDR1 is MDHEN and CDR2 SYDVKM. CDR3 amino acids: CASSFQMVDEQFF. Written as DNA, the CDR3 is TGTGCCAGCAGTTTCCAGATGGTGGATGAGCAGTTCTTC.

By its share, this clone is medium-sized (0.01 to 0.1%). The genes are TRBV15 and TRBJ2-2; weak D call: TRBD1 (6 bases). The CDR3 covers 17 residues. V dropped 0 bases and J dropped 5 bases, with 16 bases sitting between them. Germline values: CDR1 LNHNV, CDR2 YYDKDF (reference sequence). CDR3 nucleotide sequence: TGTGCCACCAGCAGAGATGGGGTCAGGGGTGGGACCGGGGAGCTGTTTTTT. Encoded protein: CATSRDGVRGGTGELFF.

V is TRBV30 and J is TRBJ2-7; 8 bases agree with TRBD2. The trim removed 5 bases at V and 4 bases at J, leaving 7 bases unmatched. CDR1 GTSNPN and CDR2 SVGIG come from the germline V gene (reference sequence). CDR3 length equals 13 residues. This CDR3 reads CAWSGGIIYEQYF. CDR3 coding DNA: TGTGCCTGGTCGGGGGGGATTATTTACGAGCAGTACTTC.

The V call is TRBV7-2, the J call TRBJ2-7, with 11 bases lining up with TRBD2. J lost 6 bases, V lost 4 bases, and 5 bases had no gene match. CDR1 is SGHTA and CDR2 is FQGNSA in the germline V gene. The CDR3 is made up of 14 amino acids. The CDR3 coding sequence is TGTGCCAGCAGCTCTCGACTAGCGGGAACCGAGCAGTACTTC. It yields the protein CASSSRLAGTEQYF.

In this sample, this clone turned up a few times. The chain has TRBV5-6 and TRBJ1-5; tentative D call: TRBD1 (6 bases). The CDR3 consists of 14 residues. Trimming shortened V by 4 bases and J by 1 base, and 9 bases separated the two germline ends. Germline CDR1 is SGHDT and CDR2 is YYEEEE. This CDR3 reads CASSLQGSNQPQHF. In nucleotides, the CDR3 is TGTGCCAGCAGCCTACAGGGCAGCAATCAGCCCCAGCATTTT. Drawing the rest from reference TRBV5-6 and TRBJ1-5, the complete variable domain is DAGVTQSPTHLIKTRGQQVTLRCSPKSGHDTVSWYQQALGQGPQFIFQYYEEEERQRGNFPDRFSGHQFPNYSSELNVNALLLGDSALYLCASSLQGSNQPQHFGDGTRLSIL.

The chain employs TRBV7-2 and TRBJ1-2; 12 positions match TRBD1. The V segment lost 7 bases and the J segment 5 bases; nucleotides outside the gene matches: 8. Germline CDR1 and CDR2: SGHTA and FQGNSA. This CDR3 is built from 15 residues. CDR3 amino acids: CASIPGTGGMYGYTF. The CDR3 DNA sequence: TGTGCCAGCATTCCCGGGACAGGGGGCATGTATGGCTACACCTTC.

The chain employs TRBV30 and TRBJ1-2; a weak D match, TRBD1 (6 bases). Per germline, CDR1 GTSNPN and CDR2 SVGIG (reference sequence). V lost 4 bases and J 2 bases, leaving 14 bases between the germline ends. This CDR3 has 14 amino acids. CDR3: CAWKGEGINYGYTF. As DNA, the CDR3 is TGTGCCTGGAAGGGGGAGGGGATAAACTATGGCTACACCTTC.

The CDR3, as DNA: TGTGCCAGCTCACCCGGACAGCGCAATCAGCCCCAGCATTTT. Its translation is CASSPGQRNQPQHF. The chain uses TRBV18 and TRBJ1-5, with D possibly TRBD1 on 6 matching bases. The length of the CDR3 is 14 residues. Germline V lookup: CDR1 KGHSH, CDR2 LQKENI. Trimming shortened V by 3 bases and J by 2 bases, and 8 bases separated the two germline ends.

The chain couples TRBV28 to TRBJ1-2; D is uncertain. Per the germline V gene, CDR1 is MDHEN and CDR2 is SYDVKM. This CDR3 is built from 10 residues. V was pared by 6 bases and J by 5 bases, with 4 bases between. In nucleotides, the CDR3 is TGTGCCAGCAGACATTATGGCTACACCTTC. Protein sequence: CASRHYGYTF.

This chain connects TRBV6-6 to TRBJ1-5; tentatively, D is TRBD1 (6 bases). The V gene lost 2 bases and the J gene lost 4 bases, with 12 bases spanning the gap. CDR3 length equals 15 residues. Germline values: CDR1 MNHNY, CDR2 SVGAGI (reference sequence). The CDR3 protein is CASSYRDNMNQPQHF. The DNA for the CDR3 is TGTGCCAGCAGTTACCGGGACAACATGAATCAGCCCCAGCATTTT.

The chain recombines TRBV9 with TRBJ2-2; D possibly corresponds to TRBD2 (5 bases). The ends were cut back, 0 bases at V and 2 bases at J, with 8 bases in the middle. Germline CDR1 is SGDLS and CDR2 is YYNGEE. The CDR3 has 15 residues. The CDR3 spells CASSVEAANTGELFF. The DNA of the CDR3 is TGTGCCAGCAGCGTAGAAGCGGCTAACACCGGGGAGCTGTTTTTT. Full variable domain (rest looked up from reference TRBV9 and TRBJ2-2): DSGVTQTPKHLITATGQRVTLRCSPRSGDLSVYWYQQSLDQGLQFLIQYYNGEERAKGNILERFSAQQFPDLHSELNLSSLELGDSALYFCASSVEAANTGELFFGEGSRLTVL.

This clone showed up just a few times. The rearrangement uses TRBV5-6 and TRBJ1-3; D is undetermined. The CDR3 runs to 15 residues. Germline CDR1 and CDR2: SGHDT and YYEEEE. Trimming removed 2 bases at V and 0 bases at J, with 9 bases between. Here the CDR3 reads CASSFNSLSGNTIYF. The CDR3 DNA is TGTGCCAGCAGCTTTAACAGCCTCTCTGGAAACACCATATATTTT.

The chain is built from TRBV5-4 and TRBJ1-1; 10 nucleotides match TRBD1. J lost 1 base, V lost 4 bases, and 7 bases had no gene match. The CDR3 runs 16 residues. The germline gives CDR1 SGHNT, CDR2 YYREEE (reference sequence). DNA for the CDR3: TGTGCCAGCAGCCCAAGGACAGGGGGAGGGAACACTGAAGCTTTCTTT. Translated, it gives CASSPRTGGGNTEAFF.

This clone was seen just once. The rearrangement uses TRBV5-6 and TRBJ2-7; 7 nucleotides agree with TRBD1. This CDR3 has 18 residues. Germline CDR1 and CDR2: SGHDT and YYEEEE. V was clipped by 0 bases and J by 3 bases; unmatched bases: 15. This CDR3 is CASSLGTSVGQVHYEQYF. CDR3 bases: TGTGCCAGCAGCTTGGGGACCTCCGTAGGACAGGTACACTACGAGCAGTACTTC.

J is TRBJ1-4 and V is TRBV14, with D tentatively TRBD1 (6 bases). In germline, CDR1 is SGHDN, CDR2 FVKESK. The CDR3 is made up of 15 amino acids. Trimming removed 5 bases from V and 7 bases from J, with 17 bases in between. The CDR3 sequence: CASSEAAGAGEKLFF. The CDR3 bases are TGTGCCAGCAGCGAAGCGGCGGGGGCTGGTGAAAAACTGTTTTTT.

The rearrangement links TRBV7-9 to TRBJ2-1, with D possibly matching TRBD2 (5 bases). This CDR3 has 16 residues. Looked up from germline, CDR1 is SEHNR and CDR2 is FQNEAQ (reference sequence). Between the trimmed V and J ends, which lost 5 bases and 2 bases, there was a span of 16 bases. The CDR3 DNA reads TGTGCCAGCAGCCAGGCCGGGAAGATAGCCTACAATGAGCAGTTCTTC. Translation: CASSQAGKIAYNEQFF.

The chain joins TRBV19 to TRBJ1-1; D not certain. There are 14 residues in the CDR3. CDR1 and CDR2 (germline): LNHDA, SQIVND (reference sequence). Trimming left V 4 bases short and J 0 bases short, with 9 bases between. Here the CDR3 DNA reads TGTGCCAGTAGTACCATAGAGGTGAACACTGAAGCTTTCTTT. Translating gives CASSTIEVNTEAFF.

The chain joins TRBV10-1 to TRBJ1-4, with 8 bases aligning to TRBD1. The CDR3 totals 16 residues. J was trimmed by 0 bases and V by 6 bases; bases with no gene match: 6. CDR1 and CDR2 from the germline V gene are WNHNN and SYGVQD (reference sequence). The DNA for the CDR3 is TGCGCCAGCAGGTTACAGGGGGTGACAACTAATGAAAAACTGTTTTTT. It yields the protein CASRLQGVTTNEKLFF.